This T cell receptor beta chain was obtained from a study of radiotherapy plus CTLA-4 blockade in lung cancer. Study-wide context: Objective responses were observed in 15% to 20% of patients, and disease control was achieved by about 30%. Study-wide findings and caveats: Best predicting response, reportedly, were early blood T cell clone dynamics, with interferon-beta. Some TCR clones had been derived from tumors. These clones expanded in peripheral blood after radiotherapy plus ipilimumab.

This CDR3 has 13 residues. The V gene end was trimmed by 4 bases and the J gene end by 8 bases; junction bases not matched to a gene: 6. Germline V gene lookup returns CDR1 MDHEN and CDR2 SYDVKM. With ipilimumab providing CTLA-4 blockade, focal radiation was administered to patients who had chemo-refractory metastatic non-small-cell lung cancer. As to this clone: The target antigen is unknown.

Measured with immunoSEQ multiplex PCR; TCRdb has only the in-frame clones, and not every one. The sample carries about 60,000 clones, more than 60% recorded once. Material: peripheral blood, obtained from a patient treated with radiotherapy plus ipilimumab. The receptor was isolated from a human donor with non-small cell lung cancer who had a partial response to radiotherapy plus ipilimumab. The V and J genes are TRBV28 and TRBJ1-2, with TRBD1 matching 8 bases. The CDR3 DNA reads as TGTGCCAGCAGTTCGGGACAGGTTGAGGGCTACACCTTC. Translation: CASSSGQVEGYTF.